A selection of T cell receptor beta chains follows, all from one sample in a study of beta chain features in type 1 diabetes. Here immunoSEQ multiplex PCR was the method, and the copy in TCRdb shows in-frame clones only, minus some. The table records about 6,000 clones, over 70% of them present only once. The sequenced sample consisted of Tregs from blood. These receptors all come from a man aged 18 to 35 in good health. The CDR3 runs from the conserved cysteine through the conserved F or W. A D gene is named only where the DNA matches it firmly. Where a row states a size, it is once, few, many or the class of an expanded clone; other rows omit it.

d_call	v_call	clone_size	j_call	cdr3_aa	cdr3_nt
-	TRBV7-8	once	TRBJ2-7	CASSLPQALSSYEQYF	TGTGCCAGCAGCCTACCCCAGGCCCTCAGCTCCTACGAGCAGTACTTC
-	TRBV7-9	-	TRBJ2-5	CASSASPRDETQYF	TGTGCCAGCAGCGCGAGTCCGCGTGATGAGACCCAGTACTTC
-	TRBV5-4	-	TRBJ1-1	CASSLPGWTEAFF	TGTGCCAGCAGCTTGCCGGGGTGGACTGAAGCTTTCTTT
-	TRBV28	-	TRBJ2-3	CASRRVGGTDTQYF	TGTGCCAGCAGACGAGTCGGGGGCACAGATACGCAGTATTTT
TRBD2	TRBV7-2	-	TRBJ2-7	CASSLVASSGGAHEQYF	TGTGCCAGCAGCTTAGTAGCCTCCAGCGGGGGGGCCCACGAGCAGTACTTC
-	TRBV7-9	few	TRBJ1-4	CASSAGLGEKNEKLFF	TGTGCCAGCAGCGCCGGCCTAGGGGAAAAAAATGAAAAACTGTTTTTT
-	TRBV29-1	-	TRBJ2-3	CSVGPGADGTQYF	TGCAGCGTTGGCCCTGGGGCAGACGGTACGCAGTATTTT
TRBD2	TRBV10-3	-	TRBJ2-3	CAIGTSGGTDTQYF	TGTGCCATAGGGACTAGCGGGGGAACAGATACGCAGTATTTT
-	TRBV11-2	-	TRBJ2-5	CASSLEGWETQYF	TGTGCCAGCAGCTTGGAGGGGTGGGAGACCCAGTACTTC
-	TRBV5-4	-	TRBJ2-1	CASSLHTVSYNEQFF	TGTGCCAGCAGCTTGCATACGGTCTCCTACAATGAGCAGTTCTTC
-	TRBV6-5	-	TRBJ1-2	CASSYGYYGYTF	TGTGCCAGCAGTTACGGCTACTATGGCTACACCTTC
TRBD1	TRBV11-2	-	TRBJ2-7	CAGSRTGTGVSHEQYF	TGTGCCGGCAGCCGCACCGGGACAGGCGTTAGCCACGAGCAGTACTTC
-	TRBV5-1	-	TRBJ1-2	CASSLAEGELGGYTF	TGCGCCAGCAGCTTGGCCGAAGGGGAATTGGGAGGCTACACCTTC
TRBD1	TRBV7-8	-	TRBJ2-5	CASRDSEETQYF	TGTGCCAGCCGGGACAGCGAAGAGACCCAGTACTTC
-	TRBV14	-	TRBJ2-7	CASSQFNYEQYF	TGTGCCAGCAGCCAATTTAACTACGAGCAGTACTTC
TRBD2	TRBV19	-	TRBJ2-5	CASTCSEPPGLAGFHQETQYF	TGTGCCAGTACCTGCAGTGAGCCTCCGGGACTAGCGGGGTTCCACCAAGAGACCCAGTACTTC
TRBD1	TRBV6-5	-	TRBJ1-6	CASSYGTENSPLHF	TGTGCCAGCAGTTACGGGACAGAAAATTCACCCCTCCACTTT
-	TRBV7-9	-	TRBJ2-5	CASSFAAGYQETQYF	TGTGCCAGCAGCTTCGCAGCGGGTTACCAAGAGACCCAGTACTTC
-	TRBV11-1	-	TRBJ2-7	CASSLLNEQYF	TGTGCCAGCAGCCTACTGAACGAGCAGTACTTC
-	TRBV14	-	TRBJ2-1	CAGSQDWTPQFF	TGTGCCGGCAGCCAAGATTGGACACCGCAGTTCTTC
-	TRBV19	-	TRBJ1-5	CASSIATEQPQHF	TGTGCCAGTAGTATTGCGACTGAACAGCCCCAGCATTTT
TRBD2	TRBV30	-	TRBJ2-5	CAWSSTAGSQETQYF	TGTGCCTGGAGTAGCACAGCGGGGAGCCAAGAGACCCAGTACTTC
TRBD2	TRBV28	-	TRBJ2-1	CASRGLAGGGNEQFF	TGTGCCAGCAGAGGGCTAGCGGGGGGGGGAAATGAGCAGTTCTTC
-	TRBV29-1	-	TRBJ2-6	CSVEGHLSGANVLTF	TGCAGCGTTGAAGGACACCTCTCTGGGGCCAACGTCCTGACTTTC
TRBD2	TRBV5-1	once	TRBJ2-3	CASSLRGVVSDTQYF	TGCGCCAGCAGCTTACGGGGGGTTGTCTCAGATACGCAGTATTTT
TRBD2	TRBV27	-	TRBJ2-7	CASSLRRRGDYEQYF	TGTGCCAGCAGTTTAAGGCGGCGGGGGGACTACGAGCAGTACTTC